The T cell receptor beta chain under discussion was sequenced for a study of T cell changes during pregnancy in multiple sclerosis. Repertoires were generated with immunoSEQ multiplex PCR, while TCRdb's copy carries only in-frame clones and drops some. The sample contains about 22,000 clones, approximately 86% of which appear only once. Specimen: CD4+ T cells from peripheral blood mononuclear cells, collected in the second trimester of pregnancy. The origin of this receptor is a female donor in good health, enrolled as a control in a pregnancy study.

The CDR3 bases are TGCGCCAGCAAGGGACAGTATCTGAACACTGAAGCTTTCTTT. This codes for CASKGQYLNTEAFF. The V gene is TRBV23-1, the J gene TRBJ1-1; 7 nucleotides agree with TRBD1. TRBV23-1 is placed among ORFs of uncertain function. The CDR3 covers 14 residues. With V trimmed by 7 bases and J by 0 bases, 5 bases remained unmatched.